Listed below are T cell receptor beta chains from one sample, sequenced in a study of blood T cell repertoires in COVID-19. The method was immunoSEQ multiplex PCR; TCRdb's version includes in-frame clones alone and lacks a portion of them. The sample lists 330,000 or so clones, about 87% seen once, with around 8.9% in the top ten. Sequenced material: peripheral blood. Receptors originate from a man under 40 with COVID-19, enrolled during active disease. CDR3s include the opening cysteine and the closing phenylalanine or tryptophan. Each record gives: clone size, V gene, J gene, D gene, CDR3 protein, CDR3 DNA. The D gene is left open where the match is weak. Only part of the rows carry a size: once, few, many, or a class if the clone is expanded.

clone size: once; V gene: TRBV4-2; J gene: TRBJ1-2; D gene: TRBD1; CDR3 protein: CASSQTDRGYGYTF; CDR3 DNA: TGTGCCAGCAGCCAAACGGACAGGGGCTATGGCTACACCTTC
clone size: NA; V gene: TRBV4-2; J gene: TRBJ2-7; D gene: NA; CDR3 protein: CASSQEGARYEQYF; CDR3 DNA: TGTGCCAGCAGCCAAGAAGGGGCGCGATACGAGCAGTACTTC
clone size: NA; V gene: TRBV19; J gene: TRBJ2-3; D gene: TRBD1; CDR3 protein: CASKWDRSTDTQYF; CDR3 DNA: TGTGCCAGTAAGTGGGACAGAAGCACAGATACGCAGTATTTT
clone size: NA; V gene: TRBV5-1; J gene: TRBJ2-3; D gene: TRBD2; CDR3 protein: CASSLGLAGAGTDTQYF; CDR3 DNA: TGCGCCAGCAGCTTGGGACTAGCGGGGGCCGGGACAGATACGCAGTATTTT
clone size: NA; V gene: TRBV27; J gene: TRBJ1-2; D gene: TRBD1; CDR3 protein: CASSLYIPGQGYGYTF; CDR3 DNA: TGTGCCAGCAGTCTATATATTCCGGGACAGGGGTATGGCTACACCTTC
clone size: NA; V gene: TRBV7-9; J gene: TRBJ2-2; D gene: TRBD2; CDR3 protein: CASSLAGTSGKGGELFF; CDR3 DNA: TGTGCCAGCAGCTTAGCAGGGACTAGCGGGAAGGGCGGGGAGCTGTTTTTT
clone size: once; V gene: TRBV7-2; J gene: TRBJ2-7; D gene: TRBD1; CDR3 protein: CASSRQGGSEQYF; CDR3 DNA: TGTGCCAGCAGCCGACAGGGCGGAAGCGAGCAGTACTTC
clone size: NA; V gene: TRBV6-5; J gene: TRBJ1-4; D gene: NA; CDR3 protein: CASSPGLINEKLFF; CDR3 DNA: TGTGCCAGCAGCCCGGGACTCATTAATGAAAAACTGTTTTTT
clone size: NA; V gene: TRBV6-2/TRBV6-3; J gene: TRBJ2-7; D gene: NA; CDR3 protein: CASSHSAPRGPYEQYF; CDR3 DNA: TGTGCCAGCAGTCATTCAGCCCCCAGGGGTCCCTACGAGCAGTACTTC
clone size: NA; V gene: TRBV28; J gene: TRBJ1-2; D gene: NA; CDR3 protein: CATSPGPRGGYTF; CDR3 DNA: TGTGCCACCTCGCCGGGTCCCCGAGGAGGCTACACCTTC
clone size: NA; V gene: TRBV15; J gene: TRBJ1-4; D gene: TRBD1; CDR3 protein: CATSRMDRGNEKLFF; CDR3 DNA: TGTGCCACCAGCAGAATGGACAGGGGGAATGAAAAACTGTTTTTT
clone size: NA; V gene: TRBV3-1/TRBV3-2; J gene: TRBJ2-5; D gene: TRBD1; CDR3 protein: CASSHKRGQGGETQYF; CDR3 DNA: TGTGCCAGCAGCCACAAGAGGGGACAGGGCGGCGAGACCCAGTACTTC
clone size: NA; V gene: TRBV5-1; J gene: TRBJ2-3; D gene: NA; CDR3 protein: CASSFQPDRPSTDTQYF; CDR3 DNA: TGCGCCAGCAGCTTCCAACCAGACAGGCCCTCGACAGATACGCAGTATTTT
clone size: NA; V gene: TRBV7-9; J gene: TRBJ2-5; D gene: NA; CDR3 protein: CASSSAPAAQETQYF; CDR3 DNA: TGTGCCAGCAGCTCGGCCCCGGCGGCCCAAGAGACCCAGTACTTC
clone size: NA; V gene: TRBV18; J gene: TRBJ1-6; D gene: NA; CDR3 protein: CASSPKEPTYGSPLHF; CDR3 DNA: TGTGCCAGCTCACCCAAAGAGCCGACTTACGGTTCACCCCTCCACTTT
clone size: once; V gene: TRBV27; J gene: TRBJ2-4; D gene: TRBD1; CDR3 protein: CASSLVGQGAKNIQYF; CDR3 DNA: TGTGCCAGCAGTTTAGTGGGACAGGGAGCCAAAAACATTCAGTACTTC